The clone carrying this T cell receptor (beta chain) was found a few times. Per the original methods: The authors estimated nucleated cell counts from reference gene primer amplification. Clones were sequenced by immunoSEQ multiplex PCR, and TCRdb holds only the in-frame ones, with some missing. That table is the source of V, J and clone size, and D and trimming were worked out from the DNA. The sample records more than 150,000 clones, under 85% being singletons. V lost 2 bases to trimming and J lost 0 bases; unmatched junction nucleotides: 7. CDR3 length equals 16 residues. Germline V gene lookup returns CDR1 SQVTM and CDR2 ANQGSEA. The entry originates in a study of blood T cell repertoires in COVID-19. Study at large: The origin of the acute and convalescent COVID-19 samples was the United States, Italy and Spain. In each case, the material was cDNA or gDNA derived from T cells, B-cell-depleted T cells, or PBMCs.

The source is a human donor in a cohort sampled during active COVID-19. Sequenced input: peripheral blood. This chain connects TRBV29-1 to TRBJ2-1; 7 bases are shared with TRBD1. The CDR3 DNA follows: TGCAGCGTTGAAATTTGGGACAGTAGCTCCTACAATGAGCAGTTCTTC. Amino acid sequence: CSVEIWDSSSYNEQFF.